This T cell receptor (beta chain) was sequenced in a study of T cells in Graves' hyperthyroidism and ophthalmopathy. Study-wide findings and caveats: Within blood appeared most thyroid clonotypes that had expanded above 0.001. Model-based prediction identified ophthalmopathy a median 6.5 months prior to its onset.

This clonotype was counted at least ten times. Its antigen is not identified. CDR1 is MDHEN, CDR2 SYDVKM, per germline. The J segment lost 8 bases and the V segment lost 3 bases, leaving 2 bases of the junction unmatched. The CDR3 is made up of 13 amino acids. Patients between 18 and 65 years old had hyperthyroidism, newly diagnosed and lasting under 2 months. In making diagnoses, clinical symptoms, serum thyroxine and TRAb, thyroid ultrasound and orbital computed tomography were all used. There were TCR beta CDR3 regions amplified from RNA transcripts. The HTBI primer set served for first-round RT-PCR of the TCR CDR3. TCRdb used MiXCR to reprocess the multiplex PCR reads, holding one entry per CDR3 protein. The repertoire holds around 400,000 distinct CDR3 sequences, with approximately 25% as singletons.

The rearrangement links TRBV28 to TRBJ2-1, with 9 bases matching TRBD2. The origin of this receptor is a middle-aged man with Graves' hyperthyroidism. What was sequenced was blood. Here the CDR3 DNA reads TGTGCCAGCAGTTTGCGGGAGGGAGATGAGCAGTTCTTC. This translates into CASSLREGDEQFF.